This T cell receptor beta chain emerged from a study of blood T cell repertoires in COVID-19 (TCRdb year 2020). Concerning the study at large: The collaborator samples originated in the United States, Italy and Spain and spanned the acute and convalescent phases of COVID-19. The prospective study material was composed of cDNA or gDNA derived from T cells, B-cell-depleted T cells, or PBMCs. Subjects who had been exposed to COVID-19, were actively infected with it, or had recovered from it provided the deeply sampled blood TCRbeta repertoires that made up the dataset. The repertoires were released in a freely available public database meant as a resource for research on the immune response to SARS-CoV-2. The samples were drawn from the first 160 participants of the ongoing ImmuneRACE study and from 950 to 1,500 subjects provided by 6 global collaborators. The sample metadata nearly always contained a de-identified subject ID, COVID-19 status, age in years and sex. Where available, HLA class I and class II types were obtained from metadata supplied by the sample provider rather than from assay-based typing.

V and J lose 4 bases and 0 bases, and a span of 11 bases separates them. The germline V gene sets CDR1 to SGHRS and CDR2 to YFSETQ. Taken from cysteine to phenylalanine, the CDR3 has 15 residues. Just the 45-base CDR3 DNA is kept, in frame starting at base 1. General conclusions and limits of the study: How much clinical and demographic metadata was included differed by source and by participant, and the metadata was provided uncurated.

Whole blood was collected in K2EDTA tubes by collaborating institutions according to the institutions' own protocols. For TCRbeta analysis, collaborator samples were shipped as frozen whole blood, as isolated PBMCs, or as DNA extracted from either sample type. TCRbeta CDR3 regions were amplified from genomic DNA by means of the immunoSEQ Assay, a bias-controlled multiplex PCR. Per the authors' processing: Nucleated cell counts per sample were estimated from amplification of reference gene primers within the assay. Sequence reads were collapsed and filtered to measure the absolute abundance of every unique TCRbeta CDR3 rearrangement. For each sample, productive Simpson clonality was calculated as the square root of Simpson's diversity index over productive rearrangements. TCRdb mirrors the immuneACCESS table, restricted to in-frame sequences. Some clones are absent from its copies; in checked studies, under half trace to an unresolved V gene, and the reason for the others is unknown. The V and J calls and clone size are taken from that table; D and trimming were inferred from the DNA. Counted in this sample were 42,000 or so clones; around three quarters of them appeared once. Of the sample, 27% is held by the ten largest clones.

Comments on this clone: The specificity of this receptor is unknown. Per-nucleotide qualities are absent, and no much larger clonotype sits a single base away.

The TCR originated in an older man with acute or convalescent COVID-19. The sequenced sample was peripheral blood. The chain couples TRBV5-1 to TRBJ2-1, with TRBD1 as a weak D call on 7 bases. The nucleotide sequence reads as follows: TGCGCCAGCAGCCAGGGGGGTTTCTCCTACAATGAGCAGTTCTTC. It codes for CASSQGGFSYNEQFF. When the CDR3 is completed using the reference TRBV5-1 and TRBJ2-1 genes on either side, the full variable domain is KAGVTQTPRYLIKTRGQQVTLSCSPISGHRSVSWYQQTPGQGLQFLFEYFSETQRNKGNFPGRFSGRQFSNSRSEMNVSTLELGDSALYLCASSQGGFSYNEQFFGPGTRLTVL.